The T cell receptor beta chain under discussion was sequenced for a study of lymphopenia after photon versus proton radiotherapy (dated by TCRdb to about 2019). Regarding the study in general: The study compared the immunological effects of photon versus proton radiation therapy in patients with gastrointestinal tumors who developed high-grade lymphopenia. The 20 or so patients in the cohort had gastrointestinal tumors, were treated with either photon or proton therapy, and subsequently developed lymphopenia. The goal of the study was to describe how the two radiation modalities differ in their effects on the immune system. The paper's findings and limits, for the study overall: During treatment, patients who received photon therapy lost naive T cells and TCR diversity and gained effector/memory populations, whereas patients who received proton therapy remained relatively stable. The authors looked at the survival association only in patients who died, and they framed better survival with proton therapy as a possibility rather than a demonstrated result. Across the cohort, among patients who died, a greater drop in TCR diversity after the nadir was inversely correlated with overall survival time. After the lymphocyte count nadir, oligoclonal expansion, especially of CD8+ Temra cells, was observed in photon-treated repertoires, and the drop in diversity was driven by this expansion.

A note on this clone: Its antigen remains undetermined. Nothing much larger sits one base from this clone, and base qualities are not available.

The library was generated by the immunoSEQ multiplex PCR assay. T cell repertoires were profiled with deep sequencing of rearranged TCR beta loci together with multiparametric flow cytometry. As stored in TCRdb, this immuneACCESS dataset retains in-frame rearrangements with V and J assigned. A fraction of the clones does not appear; measured against another copy, unresolved V genes explain less than half of the discrepancy, and the remainder lacks a known reason. The sample table lists 150,000 to 200,000 clones, 88% of them with a count of one. Around 4.7% of the sample is held by the ten biggest clonotypes. V is shortened by 6 bases, J by 5 bases, and the region joining them spans 13 bases. The CDR3, cysteine through phenylalanine, is 14 amino acids long. Only the CDR3 part of the read is kept: 42 bases, read in frame from the first base. The germline V gene supplies CDR1 SNHLY and CDR2 FYNNEI.

The TCR was taken from a man between 50 and 59 years old with gastric cancer. Rearrangement joined TRBV2 to TRBJ2-2; the D gene is possibly TRBD1, with 5 bases matching. The source was peripheral blood, collected from a patient treated with photon-based radiotherapy. The DNA sequence is as follows: TGTGCCAGCAGCACTTCCTCAGGGACCGGGGAGCTGTTTTTT. The resulting protein is CASSTSSGTGELFF.